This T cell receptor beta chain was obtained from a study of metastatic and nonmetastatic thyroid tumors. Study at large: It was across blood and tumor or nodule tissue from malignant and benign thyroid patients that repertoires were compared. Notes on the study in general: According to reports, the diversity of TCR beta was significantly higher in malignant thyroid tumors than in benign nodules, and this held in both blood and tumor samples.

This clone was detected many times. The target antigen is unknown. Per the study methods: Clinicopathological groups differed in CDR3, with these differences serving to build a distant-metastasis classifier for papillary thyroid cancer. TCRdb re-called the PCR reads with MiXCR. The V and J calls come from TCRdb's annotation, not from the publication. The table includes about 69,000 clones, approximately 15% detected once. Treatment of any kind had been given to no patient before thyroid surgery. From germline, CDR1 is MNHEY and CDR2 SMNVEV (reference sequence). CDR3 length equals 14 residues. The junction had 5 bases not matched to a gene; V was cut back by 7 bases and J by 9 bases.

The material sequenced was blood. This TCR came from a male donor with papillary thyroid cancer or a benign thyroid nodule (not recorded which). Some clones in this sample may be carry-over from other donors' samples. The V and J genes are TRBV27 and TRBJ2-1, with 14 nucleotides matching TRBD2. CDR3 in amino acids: CASTGTSGSSEQFF. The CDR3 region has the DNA TGTGCCAGCACCGGGACTAGCGGGAGTAGTGAGCAGTTCTTC.